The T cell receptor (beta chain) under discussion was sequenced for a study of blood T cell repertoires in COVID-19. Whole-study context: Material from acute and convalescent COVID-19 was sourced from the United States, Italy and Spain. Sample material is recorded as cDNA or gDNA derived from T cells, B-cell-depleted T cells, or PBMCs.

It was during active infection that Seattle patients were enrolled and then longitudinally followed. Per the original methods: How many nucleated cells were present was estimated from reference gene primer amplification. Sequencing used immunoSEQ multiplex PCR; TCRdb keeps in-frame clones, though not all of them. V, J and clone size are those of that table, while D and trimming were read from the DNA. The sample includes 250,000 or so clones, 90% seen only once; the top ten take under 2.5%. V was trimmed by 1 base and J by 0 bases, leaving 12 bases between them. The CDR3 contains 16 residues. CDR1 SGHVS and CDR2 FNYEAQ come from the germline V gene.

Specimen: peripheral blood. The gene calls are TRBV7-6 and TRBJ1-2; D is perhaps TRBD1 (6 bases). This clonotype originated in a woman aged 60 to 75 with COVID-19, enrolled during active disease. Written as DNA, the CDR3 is TGTGCCAGCAGCTTAGGAGGCAGGGGCCCTAACTATGGCTACACCTTC. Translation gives CASSLGGRGPNYGYTF.